The 14 T cell receptor beta chains reported below all come from one sample, sequenced in a study of T cells in localized non-small cell lung cancer. Produced via immunoSEQ multiplex PCR; TCRdb's table is partial and in-frame only. The table lists over a thousand clones, 20% to 25% of them singletons, with roughly a sixth in the top ten. Material: normal lung tissue next to the tumor, obtained before any cancer treatment. All receptors come from a female donor of 60 years or more with stage I squamous cell lung carcinoma.

This clone was observed many times. V gene TRBV9 combines with J gene TRBJ1-1; 9 positions match TRBD1. Per the germline V gene, CDR1 is SGDLS and CDR2 is YYNGEE. This CDR3 has 15 residues. The J segment lost 1 base and the V segment lost 4 bases, leaving 5 bases of the junction unmatched. CDR3 protein: CASSPGQGRNTEAFF. As DNA, the CDR3 is TGTGCCAGCAGCCCCGGACAGGGGCGGAACACTGAAGCTTTCTTT.

The chain recombines TRBV11-3 with TRBJ2-7, with 7 positions matching TRBD1. Trimming removed 3 bases from V and 5 bases from J; junction bases left unmatched: 7. This CDR3 contains 14 residues. Looked up from germline, CDR1 is SGHNT and CDR2 is YENEEA. The CDR3 bases are TGTGCCAGCAGCTTGGCAGGGGGTAGGGACGAGCAGTACTTC. It specifies CASSLAGGRDEQYF. The variable domain in full, completed from reference TRBV11-3 and TRBJ2-7, reads EAGVVQSPRYKIIEKKQPVAFWCNPISGHNTLYWYLQNLGQGPELLIRYENEEAVDDSQLPKDRFSAERLKGVDSTLKIQPAELGDSAVYLCASSLAGGRDEQYFGPGTRLTVT.

The rearrangement joins TRBV15 to TRBJ2-5; tentatively, D is TRBD1 (6 bases). The CDR3 spans 15 residues. Germline lookup yields CDR1 LNHNV and CDR2 YYDKDF (reference sequence). V dropped 0 bases and J dropped 1 base, with 9 bases sitting between them. CDR3 bases: TGTGCCACCAGCAGAGATCGAGGGGGCCAAGAGACCCAGTACTTC. Its translation: CATSRDRGGQETQYF.

This clone has more than one count but fewer than ten. The genes are TRBV9 and TRBJ2-1; 7 bases agree with TRBD2. This CDR3 is 14 amino acids long. The V gene's germline CDR1 is SGDLS and CDR2 YYNGEE. Trimming cost V 6 bases and J 7 bases; bases outside gene matches: 10. The CDR3 region is CASTSSGKDNEQFF. CDR3 coding DNA: TGTGCCAGCACCTCCAGCGGGAAAGATAATGAGCAGTTCTTC.

The gene calls are TRBV29-1 and TRBJ2-3, with 8 nucleotides matching TRBD1. V was clipped by 6 bases and J by 4 bases; unmatched bases: 9. Germline values: CDR1 SQVTM, CDR2 ANQGSEA. CDR3 size: 14 residues. The CDR3 DNA follows: TGCAGCGTCGCCCCGGGACAGGCTCCAGATACGCAGTATTTT. It yields the protein CSVAPGQAPDTQYF.

This clone turned up a few times. The J gene is TRBJ2-4, the V gene TRBV6-8; 12 positions agree with TRBD1. The V gene end was trimmed by 5 bases and the J gene end by 5 bases; junction bases not matched to a gene: 7. This CDR3 comprises 16 residues. The germline V gene has CDR1 MNHGY and CDR2 SAAAGT. As DNA, the CDR3 is TGTGCCAGCAGTGATCATTGGGACAGGGGGCAAAACATTCAGTACTTC. As protein: CASSDHWDRGQNIQYF.

Only a few counts were recorded for this clone. The genes are TRBV7-1 and TRBJ1-2, with D unclear. TRBV7-1 is an open reading frame, and its role is uncertain. Trimming removed 4 bases from V and 8 bases from J, with 14 bases in between. The CDR3 runs to 13 residues. CDR3 residues: CASSLGSSGGYTF. CDR3 DNA: TGTGCCAGCAGCTTAGGTAGTTCTGGAGGCTACACCTTC.

The chain couples TRBV11-3 to TRBJ2-4; TRBD2 is a possible D gene (5 bases). From germline, CDR1 is SGHNT and CDR2 YENEEA. V gave up 1 base and J gave up 7 bases, with 11 bases separating them. CDR3 length: 14 residues. The CDR3, as DNA: TGTGCCAGCAGCTTAGGGACCCCGGGGAACATTCAGTACTTC. Translated: CASSLGTPGNIQYF.

Only a few counts were recorded for this clone. V usage is TRBV6-1 and J usage is TRBJ1-1; no definite D call. Trimming stripped 1 base from V and 3 bases from J, with 6 bases between. The CDR3 totals 13 residues. CDR1 and CDR2 (germline): MNHNS, SASEGT. The CDR3 region has the DNA TGTGCCAGCAGTGAAGAGTTTGACACTGAAGCTTTCTTT. It is translated as CASSEEFDTEAFF.

This clone was seen a few times. The chain is built from TRBV6-8 and TRBJ2-3; D unclear. CDR3 length: 13 amino acids. The V gene lost 6 bases and the J gene lost 0 bases, with 7 bases spanning the gap. In germline, CDR1 is MNHGY, CDR2 SAAAGT. The CDR3 is CASSRDSTDTQYF. CDR3 coding DNA: TGTGCCAGCAGCCGCGACAGCACAGATACGCAGTATTTT.

The sample holds a few counts of this clone. The rearrangement uses TRBV6-8 and TRBJ2-2, with TRBD1 identical over 9 bases. CDR1 MNHGY and CDR2 SAAAGT come from the germline V gene. There are 15 residues in the CDR3. Trimming removed 7 bases from V and 3 bases from J; junction bases left unmatched: 6. The CDR3, as DNA: TGTGCCAGCAAGATACAGGGGGCGGACACCGGGGAGCTGTTTTTT. Translating gives CASKIQGADTGELFF.

This clone was seen more than once but under ten times. The chain is built from TRBV6-7 and TRBJ1-2; D is ambiguous. TRBV6-7 is identified as an open reading frame with a role that is uncertain. V was trimmed by 4 bases and J by 4 bases, leaving 4 bases between them. There are 11 residues in the CDR3. In nucleotides, the CDR3 is TGTGCCAGCAGTTTAGGCTATGGCTACACCTTC. Translation: CASSLGYGYTF.

Only a few counts were recorded for this clone. The CDR3 spells CASSLTGPRLAFF. Here the CDR3 DNA reads TGTGCCAGCAGTTTGACAGGCCCAAGGTTGGCTTTCTTT. This chain connects TRBV6-8 to TRBJ1-1; tentative D call: TRBD1 (6 bases). The germline gives CDR1 MNHGY, CDR2 SAAAGT. CDR3 size: 13 residues. Trimming left V 4 bases short and J 11 bases short, with 17 bases between.

This clone is judged medium-sized. The DNA for the CDR3 is TGTGCCAGCCTCAGTAGGGGGGCCGCTGAAGCTTTCTTT. This gives the protein CASLSRGAAEAFF. The V gene is TRBV7-2, the J gene TRBJ1-1; weak D call: TRBD1 (6 bases). CDR3 length: 13 residues. From germline, CDR1 is SGHTA and CDR2 FQGNSA. V was pared by 8 bases and J by 6 bases, with 16 bases between.